What follows are 22 T cell receptor beta chains derived from one specimen sequenced in a study of T cell repertoires in cytomegalovirus infection. Antigens for these TCRs are unknown. TCRdb reprocessed the reads with MiXCR, giving one entry per CDR3 protein. Of about 890,000 distinct CDR3 sequences in the sample, 25% to 40% were seen once. This specimen was cultured CD8+ T cells from PBMCs, taken from culture after CMV antigen stimulation. These receptors all stem from a human donor in good health (CMV status not recorded). Some clones in this sample may be carry-over from other donors' samples.

The chain has TRBV6-5 and TRBJ2-2; 10 nucleotides align to TRBD1. With 0 bases clipped from V and 3 bases from J, the junction kept 4 bases outside the gene matches. The CDR3 sequence is 17 residues long. Germline V gene sequence: CDR1 MNHEY, CDR2 SVGAGI. CDR3 coding DNA: TGTGCCAGCAGTTACTCACCGGGACAGGGGTACACCGGGGAGCTGTTTTTT. This encodes CASSYSPGQGYTGELFF.

This clonotype was seen ten or more times. The V and J genes are TRBV7-6 and TRBJ2-7; 8 nucleotides align to TRBD1. This CDR3 has 17 residues. Unmatched junction bases numbered 13, after V lost 1 base and J lost 5 bases. Germline V gives CDR1 SGHVS, CDR2 FNYEAQ. The CDR3 region is CASSLGTRGQGLDEQYF. The CDR3 region has the DNA TGTGCCAGCAGCTTAGGAACCAGAGGACAGGGTCTCGACGAGCAGTACTTC.

This clonotype was counted at least ten times. This sequence joins TRBV7-2 and TRBJ2-7, with 9 nucleotides matching TRBD2. From germline, CDR1 is SGHTA and CDR2 FQGNSA. The CDR3 is 15 amino acids. With 1 base clipped from V and 2 bases from J, the junction kept 3 bases outside the gene matches. CDR3 loop: CASSLGLAETYEQYF. In DNA, the CDR3 is TGTGCCAGCAGCTTAGGACTAGCGGAAACCTACGAGCAGTACTTC.

In nucleotides, the CDR3 is TGTGCCAGCAGTGAAATGGGGGGGATCACTGAAGCTTTCTTT. This gives the protein CASSEMGGITEAFF. V usage is TRBV6-4 and J usage is TRBJ1-1, with a possible D match to TRBD1 (5 bases). CDR1 and CDR2 (germline): MRHNA, SNTAGT. The CDR3 spans 14 residues. The ends were cut back, 3 bases at V and 4 bases at J, with 12 bases in the middle.

The V gene is TRBV20-1, the J gene TRBJ2-3; TRBD2 is a possible D gene (6 bases). CDR3 length equals 14 residues. The germline V and J ends were trimmed by 6 bases and 0 bases, with 13 bases remaining between them. CDR1 is DFQATT, CDR2 SNEGSKA, per germline (reference sequence). Here the CDR3 reads CSAPGSGSTDTQYF. The CDR3 DNA sequence: TGCAGTGCCCCCGGGAGCGGAAGCACAGATACGCAGTATTTT.

This rearrangement joins TRBV28 to TRBJ1-5; D is unclear. This CDR3 region has 13 residues. The germline gives CDR1 MDHEN, CDR2 SYDVKM. V lost 10 bases and J lost 5, with 15 bases in between. CDR3 sequence (DNA): TGTGCCAACAGCCCCGGGTCATATCAGCCCCAGCATTTT. It encodes CANSPGSYQPQHF. The variable domain in full, completed from reference TRBV28 and TRBJ1-5, reads DVKVTQSSRYLVKRTGEKVFLECVQDMDHENMFWYRQDPGLGLRLIYFSYDVKMKEKGDIPEGYSVSREKKERFSLILESASTNQTSMYLCANSPGSYQPQHFGDGTRLSIL.

This clonotype was observed a few times. The chain's CDR3 is CASSIDWSGSQPQHF. The CDR3 DNA reads TGTGCCAGTAGTATAGACTGGAGCGGCAGTCAGCCCCAGCATTTT. V gene TRBV19 combines with J gene TRBJ1-5; D remains ambiguous. Germline assignment: CDR1 LNHDA and CDR2 SQIVND (reference sequence). The V end was cut by 0 bases, the J end by 6 bases, with 12 bases between. The CDR3 is 15 amino acids.

The sample holds many counts of this clonotype. Compared with germline, one end of the junction differs, possibly owing to a read error. The rearrangement joins TRBV28 to TRBJ2-1; a possible D gene is TRBD2 (5 bases). Germline loops: CDR1 MDHEN, CDR2 SYDVKM. The CDR3 extends over 14 amino acids. The CDR3 sequence is CASSLRRDYNEQFF. DNA of the CDR3: TGTGCTAGCAGCCTACGACGGGATTACAATGAGCAGTTCTTC.

This clonotype has just a few counts. The rearrangement links TRBV5-4 to TRBJ1-2, with D perhaps matching TRBD1 (6 bases). V was cut by 3 bases and J by 0 bases, with 15 bases left in between. CDR1 is SGHNT, CDR2 YYREEE, per germline (reference sequence). This CDR3 comprises 16 residues. The CDR3 reads CASSWEGDGTNYGYTF. In nucleotides, the CDR3 is TGTGCCAGCAGCTGGGAGGGGGACGGAACTAACTATGGCTACACCTTC.

This clonotype turned up a few times. The gene calls are TRBV5-5 and TRBJ2-1, with D unresolved. The V gene lost 4 bases and the J gene lost 0 bases, with 14 bases spanning the gap. The CDR3 extends over 16 amino acids. Germline V CDR1 and CDR2: SGHKS, YYEKEE (reference sequence). The CDR3 loop reads CASSVDITSSYNEQFF. CDR3 in DNA: TGTGCCAGCAGCGTTGACATTACGAGCTCCTACAATGAGCAGTTCTTC.

V usage is TRBV18 and J usage is TRBJ1-1; D may be TRBD1 (6 bases). Trimming cost V 6 bases and J 5 bases, with 19 bases left between them. Germline-derived CDR1 and CDR2 are KGHSH and LQKENI. The CDR3 is 15 amino acids. As DNA, the CDR3 is TGTGCCAGCTCTCCGAGCCCGGGGGGCGGGACTGAAGCTTTCTTT. Translation: CASSPSPGGGTEAFF.

The chain is built from TRBV2 and TRBJ1-5; 8 nucleotides align to TRBD1. Germline V gives CDR1 SNHLY, CDR2 FYNNEI. Trimming removed 6 bases from V and 4 bases from J; junction bases left unmatched: 14. The CDR3 sequence is 17 residues long. The CDR3: CASSAGTGRVTNQPQHF. DNA of the CDR3: TGTGCCAGCAGCGCCGGGACAGGCCGCGTAACTAATCAGCCCCAGCATTTT.

Turning to this clonotype: At one end the junction does not follow the germline gene, possibly because of a read error. The rearrangement uses TRBV6-8 and TRBJ1-5; D remains ambiguous. CDR1 and CDR2 (germline): MNHGY, SAAAGT. This CDR3 comprises 15 residues. Here the CDR3 DNA reads TGTGCCAACAGTCCAGAGGCGGGTAGCAATCAGCCCCAGCATTTT. Translating it yields CANSPEAGSNQPQHF.

In this sample, this clonotype turned up a few times. The CDR3 here is CATSRTASNQPQHF. In DNA, the CDR3 is TGTGCCACCAGCAGGACGGCTAGCAATCAGCCCCAGCATTTT. This chain links TRBV15 with TRBJ1-5; D gene ambiguous. This CDR3 has 14 amino acids. Germline V lookup: CDR1 LNHNV, CDR2 YYDKDF (reference sequence). V was clipped by 3 bases and J by 0 bases, with 6 bases between them. The entire variable domain, with the rest obtained from reference TRBV15 and TRBJ1-5, is as follows: DAMVIQNPRYQVTQFGKPVTLSCSQTLNHNVMYWYQQKSSQAPKLLFHYYDKDFNNEADTPDNFQSRRPNTSFCFLDIRSPGLGDTAMYLCATSRTASNQPQHFGDGTRLSIL.

The rearrangement links TRBV20-1 to TRBJ2-3, with 8 bases identical to TRBD2. The V gene end was trimmed by 0 bases and the J gene end by 5 bases; junction bases not matched to a gene: 7. CDR1 DFQATT and CDR2 SNEGSKA come from the germline V gene (reference sequence). The length of the CDR3 is 15 residues. This CDR3 reads CSARELRGGLDTQYF. The CDR3 coding sequence is TGCAGTGCTAGAGAGTTACGGGGGGGCCTAGATACGCAGTATTTT.

This clonotype was seen more than once but under ten times. The chain is built from TRBV6-5 and TRBJ2-1; perhaps TRBD1 as D (6 bases). V was shortened by 0 bases and J by 6 bases, with 9 bases between the two germline ends. CDR3 length equals 14 residues. Per germline, CDR1 MNHEY and CDR2 SVGAGI. The CDR3 region is CASSYSGQLNEQFF. The DNA of the CDR3 is TGTGCCAGCAGTTACTCTGGACAGCTCAATGAGCAGTTCTTC.

This clonotype was recorded a few times. V is TRBV20-1 and J is TRBJ1-1; no clear D gene. Germline V gives CDR1 DFQATT, CDR2 SNEGSKA (reference sequence). The CDR3 extends over 12 amino acids. V was clipped by 5 bases and J by 0 bases, with 7 bases between them. The CDR3 sequence: CSALIMNTEAFF. CDR3 in DNA: TGCAGTGCTCTGATCATGAACACTGAAGCTTTCTTT.

This clonotype was seen just once. The chain joins TRBV4-3 to TRBJ2-2; D is unresolved. The CDR3 has 12 residues. The ends were cut back, 0 bases at V and 8 bases at J, with 4 bases in the middle. CDR1 and CDR2 from the germline V gene are LGHNA and YSLEER. The CDR3 here is CASSQDVGELFF. The CDR3 DNA is TGCGCCAGCAGCCAAGACGTAGGGGAGCTGTTTTTT.

CDR3 amino acids: CASNGPENTKAFF. The CDR3 DNA reads TGTGCCAGCAACGGCCCGGAGAACACTAAGGCTTTCTTT. This rearrangement joins TRBV7-2 to TRBJ1-1; D unclear. There are 13 residues in the CDR3. CDR1 is SGHTA and CDR2 is FQGNSA in the germline V gene. With 7 bases removed from V and 11 bases from J, the gap between germline ends came to 20 bases.

The rearrangement joins TRBV7-9 to TRBJ1-5; D is unresolved. Looked up from germline, CDR1 is SEHNR and CDR2 is FQNEAQ (reference sequence). This CDR3 is built from 13 residues. The ends were cut back, 1 base at V and 8 bases at J, with 9 bases in the middle. CDR3 amino acids: CASSLVGKEPQHF. The CDR3, as DNA: TGTGCCAGCAGCTTAGTAGGGAAGGAGCCCCAGCATTTT.

The chain recombines TRBV5-5 with TRBJ2-2, with D possibly matching TRBD2 (6 bases). V lost 0 bases and J 7 bases, leaving 13 bases between the germline ends. This CDR3 is built from 15 residues. Germline lookup yields CDR1 SGHKS and CDR2 YYEKEE (reference sequence). The CDR3, as DNA: TGTGCCAGCAGCTTGGCTCGCGGGGACGTCGGGGAGCTGTTTTTT. Translating it yields CASSLARGDVGELFF.

This clonotype was seen at least ten times. This rearrangement joins TRBV7-9 to TRBJ1-3; D is unclear. Trimming shortened V by 1 base and J by 4 bases, and 20 bases separated the two germline ends. The CDR3 spans 18 residues. CDR1 SEHNR and CDR2 FQNEAQ come from the germline V gene (reference sequence). CDR3: CASSLGTPPSRRGNTIYF. DNA for the CDR3: TGTGCCAGCAGCTTAGGGACCCCTCCGTCCCGCCGGGGAAACACCATATATTTT.